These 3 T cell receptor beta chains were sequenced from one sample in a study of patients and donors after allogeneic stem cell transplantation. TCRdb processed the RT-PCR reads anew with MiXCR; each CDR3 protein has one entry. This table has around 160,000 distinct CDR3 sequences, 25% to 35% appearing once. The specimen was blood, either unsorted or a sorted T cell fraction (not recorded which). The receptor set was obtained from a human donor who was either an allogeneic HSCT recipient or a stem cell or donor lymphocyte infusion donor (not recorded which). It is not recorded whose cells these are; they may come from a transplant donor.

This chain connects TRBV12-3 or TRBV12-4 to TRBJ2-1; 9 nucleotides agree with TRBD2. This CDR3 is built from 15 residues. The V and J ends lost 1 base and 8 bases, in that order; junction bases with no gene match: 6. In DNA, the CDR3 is TGTGCCAGCAGTTTAGGTAGCGGGAGTGTCGATGAGCAGTTCTTC. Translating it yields CASSLGSGSVDEQFF.

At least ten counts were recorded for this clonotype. The DNA of the CDR3 is TGCGCCAGCAGCCAGGGGGGAACTGGAAACACCATATATTTT. Translated, it gives CASSQGGTGNTIYF. The chain couples TRBV4-3 to TRBJ1-3; D may be TRBD1 (5 bases). Trimming took off 3 bases at V and 2 bases at J, with 8 bases between the two ends. CDR1 is LGHNA, CDR2 YSLEER, per germline. The CDR3 sequence is 14 residues long.

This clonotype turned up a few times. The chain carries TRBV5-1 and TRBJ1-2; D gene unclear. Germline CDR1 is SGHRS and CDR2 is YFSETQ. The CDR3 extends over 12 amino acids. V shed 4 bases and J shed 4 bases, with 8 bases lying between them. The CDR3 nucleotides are TGCGCCAGCAGCGAAGGGAGCTATGGCTACACCTTC. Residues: CASSEGSYGYTF.